Each of the 8 T cell receptor beta chains below was sequenced from the same sample in a study of T cells in Graves' hyperthyroidism and ophthalmopathy. Researchers amplified the TCR beta CDR3 regions from RNA transcripts. Carried out on the TCR CDR3, a first-round RT-PCR used the HTBI primer set. TCRdb redid the calling of the multiplex PCR reads with MiXCR, one entry per CDR3 protein. The sample has 660,000 or so distinct CDR3 sequences, 45% seen once. The sample taken for sequencing was peripheral blood or thyroid tissue (not recorded which). The receptor source for this set is an adult man with Graves' disease, either hyperthyroidism or ophthalmopathy (not recorded which).

The V call is TRBV5-1, the J call TRBJ1-4; 7 bases agree with TRBD1. Germline lookup yields CDR1 SGHRS and CDR2 YFSETQ. The CDR3 loop spans 16 amino acids. V lost 5 bases to trimming and J lost 6 bases; unmatched junction nucleotides: 13. The CDR3 protein is CASSDTGVNQHEKLFF. CDR3 coding DNA: TGCGCCAGCAGTGACACAGGGGTTAATCAACATGAAAAACTGTTTTTT.

A single count supports this clonotype. This chain uses TRBV25-1 with TRBJ1-1; 7 bases map to TRBD1. Unmatched junction bases numbered 9, after V lost 4 bases and J lost 4 bases. CDR1 is MGHDK, CDR2 SYGVNS, per germline. The CDR3 spans 15 residues. The chain's CDR3 is CASSAVTGFRTEAFF. DNA for the CDR3: TGTGCCAGCAGTGCGGTGACAGGGTTTCGCACTGAAGCTTTCTTT.

The chain combines TRBV5-1 with TRBJ2-2; D is perhaps TRBD2 (6 bases). Germline CDR1 SGHRS, CDR2 YFSETQ. The CDR3 covers 15 residues. V was pared by 4 bases and J by 5 bases, with 15 bases between. CDR3 residues: CASSPTGASTGELFF. The CDR3 DNA sequence: TGCGCCAGCAGCCCGACGGGAGCTAGTACCGGGGAGCTGTTTTTT.

The chain is built from TRBV19 and TRBJ1-5; 8 nucleotides align to TRBD1. The V gene's germline CDR1 is LNHDA and CDR2 SQIVND (reference sequence). V trimming: 0 bases; J trimming: 4 bases; junction bases outside the gene matches: 2. This CDR3 is 15 amino acids long. The CDR3: CASSIDGTGNQPQHF. CDR3 sequence (DNA): TGTGCCAGTAGTATAGATGGGACAGGTAATCAGCCCCAGCATTTT.

This chain joins TRBV6-5 and TRBJ2-7, with D possibly being TRBD1 (6 bases). There are 14 residues in the CDR3. The germline V gene encodes CDR1 MNHEY and CDR2 SVGAGI. V was trimmed by 6 bases and J by 3 bases, leaving 15 bases between them. The CDR3 loop reads CASSQGTADYEQYF. The CDR3 DNA follows: TGTGCCAGCAGCCAGGGGACGGCCGACTACGAGCAGTACTTC.

Only a few counts were recorded for this clonotype. The gene calls are TRBV11-2 and TRBJ1-2; D might be TRBD1 (6 bases). The germline gives CDR1 SGHAT, CDR2 FQNNGV. V was trimmed by 0 bases and J by 4 bases, leaving 9 bases between them. This CDR3 spans 14 amino acids. The CDR3 DNA reads TGTGCCAGCAGCTTAGAAAGGGGGAGCTATGGCTACACCTTC. This sequence encodes CASSLERGSYGYTF.

The chain is built from TRBV7-8 and TRBJ2-7; TRBD2 matches at 7 bases. J was trimmed by 4 bases and V by 6 bases; bases with no gene match: 6. CDR1 is SGHVS, CDR2 FQNEAQ, per germline. The CDR3 runs to 13 residues. DNA of the CDR3: TGTGCCAGCAGTCAAGCGGGGCCGTACGAGCAGTACTTC. Amino acid sequence: CASSQAGPYEQYF.

Only a few counts were recorded for this clonotype. For the CDR3, the DNA is TGTGCCAGCAGTTACTCCCGGGACAGGCGCCACGAGCAGTACTTC. Its protein product is CASSYSRDRRHEQYF. The J gene is TRBJ2-7, the V gene TRBV6-5; TRBD1 matches 8 bases. Trimming at V came to 0 bases and at J to 5 bases, leaving 6 bases not matched to a gene. Per germline, CDR1 MNHEY and CDR2 SVGAGI. The CDR3 is made up of 15 amino acids.